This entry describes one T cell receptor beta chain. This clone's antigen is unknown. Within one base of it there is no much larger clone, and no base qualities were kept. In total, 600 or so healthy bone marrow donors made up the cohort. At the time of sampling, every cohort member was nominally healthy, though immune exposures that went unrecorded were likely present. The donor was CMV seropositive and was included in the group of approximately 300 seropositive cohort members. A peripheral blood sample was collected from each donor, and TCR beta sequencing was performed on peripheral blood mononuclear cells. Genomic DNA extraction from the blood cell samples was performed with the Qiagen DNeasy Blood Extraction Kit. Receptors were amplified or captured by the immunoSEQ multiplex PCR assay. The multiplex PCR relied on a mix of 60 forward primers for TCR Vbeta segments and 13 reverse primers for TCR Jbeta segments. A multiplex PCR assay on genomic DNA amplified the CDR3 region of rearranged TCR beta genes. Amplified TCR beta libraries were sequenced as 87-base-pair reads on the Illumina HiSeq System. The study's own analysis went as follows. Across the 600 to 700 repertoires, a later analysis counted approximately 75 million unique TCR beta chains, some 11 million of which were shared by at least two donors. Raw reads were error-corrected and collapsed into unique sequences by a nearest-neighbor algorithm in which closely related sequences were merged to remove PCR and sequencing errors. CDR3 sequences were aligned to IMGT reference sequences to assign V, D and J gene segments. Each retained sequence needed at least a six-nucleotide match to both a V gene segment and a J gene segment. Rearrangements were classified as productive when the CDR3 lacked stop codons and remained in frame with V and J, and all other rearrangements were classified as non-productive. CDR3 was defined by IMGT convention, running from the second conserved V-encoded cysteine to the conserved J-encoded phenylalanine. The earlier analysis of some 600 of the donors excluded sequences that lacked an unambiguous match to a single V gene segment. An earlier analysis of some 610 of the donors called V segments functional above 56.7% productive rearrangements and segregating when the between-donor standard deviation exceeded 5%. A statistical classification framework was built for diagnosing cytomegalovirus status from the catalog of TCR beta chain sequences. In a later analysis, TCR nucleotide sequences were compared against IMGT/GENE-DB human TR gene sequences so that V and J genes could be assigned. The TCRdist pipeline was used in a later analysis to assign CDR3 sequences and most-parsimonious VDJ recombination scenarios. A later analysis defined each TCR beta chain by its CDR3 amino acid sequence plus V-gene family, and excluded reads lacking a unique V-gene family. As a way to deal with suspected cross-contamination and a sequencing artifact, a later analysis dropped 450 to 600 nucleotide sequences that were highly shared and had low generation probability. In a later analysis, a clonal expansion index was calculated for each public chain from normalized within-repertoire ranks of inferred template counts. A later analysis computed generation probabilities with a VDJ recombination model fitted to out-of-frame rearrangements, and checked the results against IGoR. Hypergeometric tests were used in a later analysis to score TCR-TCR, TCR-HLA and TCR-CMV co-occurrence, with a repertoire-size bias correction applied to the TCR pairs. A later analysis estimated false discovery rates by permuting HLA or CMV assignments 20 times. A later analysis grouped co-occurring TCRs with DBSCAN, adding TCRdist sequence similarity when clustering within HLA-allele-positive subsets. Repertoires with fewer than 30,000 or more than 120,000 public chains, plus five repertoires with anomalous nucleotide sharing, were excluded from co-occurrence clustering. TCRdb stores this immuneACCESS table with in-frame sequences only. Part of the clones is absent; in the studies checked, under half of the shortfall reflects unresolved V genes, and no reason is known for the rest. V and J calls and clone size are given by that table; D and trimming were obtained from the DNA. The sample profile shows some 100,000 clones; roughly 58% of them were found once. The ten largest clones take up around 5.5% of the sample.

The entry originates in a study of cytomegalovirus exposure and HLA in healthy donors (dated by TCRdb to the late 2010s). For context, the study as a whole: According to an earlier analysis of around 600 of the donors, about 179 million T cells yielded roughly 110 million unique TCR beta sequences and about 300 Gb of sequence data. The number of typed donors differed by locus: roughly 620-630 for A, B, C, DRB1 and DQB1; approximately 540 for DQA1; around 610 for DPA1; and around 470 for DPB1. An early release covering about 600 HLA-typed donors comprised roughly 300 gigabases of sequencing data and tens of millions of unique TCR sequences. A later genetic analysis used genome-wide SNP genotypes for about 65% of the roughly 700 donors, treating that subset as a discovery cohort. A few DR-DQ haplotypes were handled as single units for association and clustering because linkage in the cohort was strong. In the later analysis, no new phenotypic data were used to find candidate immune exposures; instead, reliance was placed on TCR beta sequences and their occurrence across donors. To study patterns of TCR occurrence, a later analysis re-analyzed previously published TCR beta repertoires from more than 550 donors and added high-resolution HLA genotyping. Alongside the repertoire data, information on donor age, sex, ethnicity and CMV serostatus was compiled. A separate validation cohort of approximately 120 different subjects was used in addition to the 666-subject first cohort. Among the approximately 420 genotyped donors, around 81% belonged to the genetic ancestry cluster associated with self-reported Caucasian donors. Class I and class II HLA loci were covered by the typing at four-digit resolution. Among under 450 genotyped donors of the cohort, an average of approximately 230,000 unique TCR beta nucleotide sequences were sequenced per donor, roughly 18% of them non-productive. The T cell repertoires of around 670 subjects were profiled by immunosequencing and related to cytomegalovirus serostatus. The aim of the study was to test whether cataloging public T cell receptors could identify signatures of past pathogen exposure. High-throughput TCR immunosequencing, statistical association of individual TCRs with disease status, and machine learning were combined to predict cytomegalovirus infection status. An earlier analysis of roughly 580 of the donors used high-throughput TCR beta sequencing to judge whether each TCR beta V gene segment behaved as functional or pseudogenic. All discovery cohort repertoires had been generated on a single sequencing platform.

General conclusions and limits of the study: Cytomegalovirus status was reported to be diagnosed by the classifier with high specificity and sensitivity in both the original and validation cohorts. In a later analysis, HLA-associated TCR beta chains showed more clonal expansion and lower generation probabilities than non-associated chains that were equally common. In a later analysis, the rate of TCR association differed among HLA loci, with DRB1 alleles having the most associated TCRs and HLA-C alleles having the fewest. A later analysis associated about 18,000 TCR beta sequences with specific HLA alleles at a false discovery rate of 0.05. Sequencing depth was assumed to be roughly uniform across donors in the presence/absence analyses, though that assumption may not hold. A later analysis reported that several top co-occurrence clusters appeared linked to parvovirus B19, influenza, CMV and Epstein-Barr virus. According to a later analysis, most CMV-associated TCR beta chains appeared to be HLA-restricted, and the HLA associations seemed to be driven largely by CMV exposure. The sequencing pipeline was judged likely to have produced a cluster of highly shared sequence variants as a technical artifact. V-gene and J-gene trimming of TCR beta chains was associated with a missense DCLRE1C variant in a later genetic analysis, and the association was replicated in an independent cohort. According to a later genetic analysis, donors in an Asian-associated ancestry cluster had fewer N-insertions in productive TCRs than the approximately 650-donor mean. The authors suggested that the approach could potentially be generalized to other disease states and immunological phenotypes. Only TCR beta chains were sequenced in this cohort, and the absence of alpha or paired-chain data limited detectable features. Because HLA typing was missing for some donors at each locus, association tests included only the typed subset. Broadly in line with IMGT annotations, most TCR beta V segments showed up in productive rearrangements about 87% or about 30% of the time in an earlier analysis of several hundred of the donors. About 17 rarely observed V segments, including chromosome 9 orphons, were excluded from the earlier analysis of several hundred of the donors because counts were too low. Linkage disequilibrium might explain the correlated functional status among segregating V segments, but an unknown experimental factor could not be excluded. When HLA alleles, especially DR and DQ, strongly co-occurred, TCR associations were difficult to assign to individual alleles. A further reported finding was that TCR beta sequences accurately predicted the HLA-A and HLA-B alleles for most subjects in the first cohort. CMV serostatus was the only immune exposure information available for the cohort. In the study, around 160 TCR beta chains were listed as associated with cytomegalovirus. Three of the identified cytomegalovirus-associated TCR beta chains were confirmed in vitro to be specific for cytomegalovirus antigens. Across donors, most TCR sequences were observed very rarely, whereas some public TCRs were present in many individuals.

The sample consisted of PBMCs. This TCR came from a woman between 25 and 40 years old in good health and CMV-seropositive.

The DNA sequence follows: TGTGCCAGCTCACCTGCGGGGACGAGAAACACTGAAGCTTTCTTT. It encodes CASSPAGTRNTEAFF. Recombination linked TRBV18 to TRBJ1-1; TRBD1 is a weak D gene call, 5 bases matching. The CDR3 covers 15 residues, taking in both the cysteine and the phenylalanine. Solely the CDR3 DNA is kept, with 45 bases framed from the first base. The V end loses 3 bases and the J end loses 2 bases, and a stretch of 13 bases separates them. The germline V gene provides CDR1 KGHSH and CDR2 LQKENI.